This is a list of T cell receptor beta chains from one sample in a study of shared clonotypes between healthy human individuals. Sequencing was performed with immunoSEQ multiplex PCR; in TCRdb, only in-frame clones are kept and a portion is missing. The top ten clones hold about 0.38% of a sample with 2 million to 2.5 million clones, roughly 93% of them seen once. Sequencing was performed on naive CD4+ T cells from PBMCs. The receptors originated from a young man in good health. Some clones in this sample may be carry-over from other donors' samples. Each CDR3 is given with its conserved first and last residue. Each record gives: D gene, V gene, J gene, clone size, CDR3 DNA, CDR3 protein. A D gene is named only where the DNA matches it firmly. Only some rows state a clone size, as once, few, many or a class for expanded clones.

TRBD2	TRBV9	TRBJ2-5	.	TGTGCCAGCAGCACCCCCCGCGGGGGAGAGACCCAGTACTTC	CASSTPRGGETQYF
.	TRBV2	TRBJ2-2	.	TGTGCCAGCAGGAGCACCGGGGAGCTGTTTTTT	CASRSTGELFF
.	TRBV9	TRBJ1-4	.	TGTGCCAGCAGCGTAGTAGGTGCAGGGCCGGATGAAAAACTGTTTTTT	CASSVVGAGPDEKLFF
.	TRBV5-1	TRBJ2-4	.	TGCGCCAGCAGCTTGTTAGCGTGGAGGTGGACCAAAAACATTCAGTACTTC	CASSLLAWRWTKNIQYF
.	TRBV6-5	TRBJ1-1	few	TGTGCCAGCAGTTATACGGGAGGGACTGAAGCTTTCTTT	CASSYTGGTEAFF
.	TRBV29-1	TRBJ1-3	.	TGCAGCGCGACCACAATCTACGGAAACACCATATATTTT	CSATTIYGNTIYF
.	TRBV29-1	TRBJ2-6	.	TGCAGCGTTGGCGGGGAATATGTCAACGTCCTGACTTTC	CSVGGEYVNVLTF
.	TRBV12-5	TRBJ2-5	.	TGTGCTAGTGGGGGAGGGGGACACGAGACCCAGTACTTC	CASGGGGHETQYF
TRBD1	TRBV28	TRBJ2-7	.	TGTGCCGTAGGGCAGGGGGTCTACGAGCAGTACTTC	CAVGQGVYEQYF
TRBD1	TRBV29-1	TRBJ2-4	.	TGCAGCTTCTCAGGGGGCAGTAACATTCAGTACTTC	CSFSGGSNIQYF
.	TRBV10-3	TRBJ1-5	.	TGTGCCATCAGTGATGGTAGCAATCAGCCCCAGCATTTT	CAISDGSNQPQHF
.	TRBV25-1	TRBJ1-2	.	TGTGCCAGCGGGGCCGGGGAGGCAAGGGGCTACACCTTC	CASGAGEARGYTF
.	TRBV27	TRBJ2-5	.	TGTGCCAGCAGTTCGGGACTGCGAGGATTTGAGACCCAGTACTTC	CASSSGLRGFETQYF
.	TRBV10-2	TRBJ1-3	once	TGCGCCAGCAGTGAGGGGCCCATTGCCCCTGGAAACACCATATATTTT	CASSEGPIAPGNTIYF
TRBD1	TRBV5-4	TRBJ2-1	.	TGTGCCAGCAGCTTGGGGGGACAGATATACAATGAGCAGTTCTTC	CASSLGGQIYNEQFF
.	TRBV7-9	TRBJ1-1	.	TGTGCCAGCAGCTTAGTAGCTCGCGACACTGAAGCTTTCTTT	CASSLVARDTEAFF
.	TRBV14	TRBJ2-1	.	TGTGCCAGCAGCCAGCGGGATAGCGCCTACAATGAGCAGTTCTTC	CASSQRDSAYNEQFF
.	TRBV6-6	TRBJ2-2	.	TGTGCCAGCAGCCGCAGTTCCGTTGAGACCGGGGAGCTGTTTTTT	CASSRSSVETGELFF
.	TRBV19	TRBJ1-5	.	TGTGCCAGTAGTTTTTCTGCGAGCAATCAGCCCCAGCATTTT	CASSFSASNQPQHF
.	TRBV4-1	TRBJ2-7	.	TGCGCCAGCAGCCCCCAGACGTCAAGTTCCTACGAGCAGTACTTC	CASSPQTSSSYEQYF
TRBD1	TRBV2	TRBJ2-3	.	TGTGCCAGCAGAGCTAAGGGACAGGCTTCGAGAGATACGCAGTATTTT	CASRAKGQASRDTQYF
.	TRBV25-1	TRBJ2-2	.	TGTGCCAGCAGTGATAGTGGAGAACCGGAGGCCGGGGAGCTGTTTTTT	CASSDSGEPEAGELFF
.	TRBV30	TRBJ1-3	.	TGTGCCTGGACCCCCGGGGATCCCATATATTTT	CAWTPGDPIYF
TRBD1	TRBV10-3	TRBJ1-5	.	TGTGCCACTGGGGGACAGGGAACTAATCAGCCCCAGCATTTT	CATGGQGTNQPQHF
.	TRBV5-1	TRBJ2-5	.	TGCGCCAGCTCCGTCGAGGTTATTAGGGAGACCCAGTACTTC	CASSVEVIRETQYF
TRBD1	TRBV18	TRBJ2-3	.	TGTGCCAGCTCTCGGGACAGGGAAGGAACAGATACGCAGTATTTT	CASSRDREGTDTQYF
.	TRBV9	TRBJ2-2	.	TGTGCCAGCAGCGCCCGCATCGAGGGGAACACCGGGGAGCTGTTTTTT	CASSARIEGNTGELFF
TRBD1	TRBV6-5	TRBJ1-4	.	TGTGCCAGCAGTAGCACAGGGGTTGGGACTGAAAAACTGTTTTTT	CASSSTGVGTEKLFF
TRBD1	TRBV28	TRBJ1-2	.	TGTGCCAGCAGTTTCGAACGACAGGGGAGCGGTGGCTACACCTTC	CASSFERQGSGGYTF
.	TRBV11-3	TRBJ2-3	.	TGTGCCAGCAGCTTGAGTTGGGGGATAAACGGAGATACGCAGTATTTT	CASSLSWGINGDTQYF
.	TRBV27	TRBJ2-3	.	TGTGCCAGCAGTTTGTTCATGCAGGGAACAGATACGCAGTATTTT	CASSLFMQGTDTQYF
TRBD1	TRBV5-4	TRBJ1-3	.	TGTGCCAGCAGCTTAGGACAGGCCGTGGAAAACACCATATATTTT	CASSLGQAVENTIYF
.	TRBV28	TRBJ1-3	.	TGTGCCAGCAGTTTACCGGGGGACACCTCTGGAAACACCATATATTTT	CASSLPGDTSGNTIYF
.	TRBV6-5	TRBJ1-4	once	TGTGCCAGTTCCCTGGGGCGGGCGACTAATGAAAAACTGTTTTTT	CASSLGRATNEKLFF
TRBD2	TRBV18	TRBJ2-1	.	TGTGCCAGCTCACCAATCCATAGCGGGGCGACCTACAATGAGCAGTTCTTC	CASSPIHSGATYNEQFF
.	TRBV7-2	TRBJ2-7	.	TGTGCCAGCAGCGAGAGCTACGAGCAGTACTTC	CASSESYEQYF
TRBD2	TRBV27	TRBJ2-5	.	TGTGCCAGCAGCAGACTAGCGGGCCAAGAGACCCAGTACTTC	CASSRLAGQETQYF
TRBD1	TRBV6-5	TRBJ1-2	.	TGTGCCAGCAGTTACCTCAGAACTGACAGGGCTGCTGGCTACACCTTC	CASSYLRTDRAAGYTF
.	TRBV7-9	TRBJ1-2	.	TGTGCCAGCAGCCCGGTCAACTATGGCTACACCTTC	CASSPVNYGYTF
.	TRBV18	TRBJ2-5	.	TGTGCCAGCTCACGGGCCGGAGAGACCCAGTACTTC	CASSRAGETQYF
.	TRBV30	TRBJ1-2	.	TGTGCCTGGAGTGCAGGGGTAGGTTATGGCTACACCTTC	CAWSAGVGYGYTF
.	TRBV29-1	TRBJ2-7	few	TGCAGCGCCCAGTTTACCTACGAGCAGTACTTC	CSAQFTYEQYF
TRBD1	TRBV19	TRBJ1-2	.	TGTGCCAGTAGTTCTCTCCCGGCAGGGGGATACTATGGCTACACCTTC	CASSSLPAGGYYGYTF
.	TRBV5-1	TRBJ2-2	.	TGCGCCAGCAGCTTGGTATGGACTTCCACCGGGGAGCTGTTTTTT	CASSLVWTSTGELFF
TRBD1	TRBV29-1	TRBJ2-6	.	TGCAGCGTGGGACAGGTGAACTCTGGGGCCAACGTCCTGACTTTC	CSVGQVNSGANVLTF
TRBD2	TRBV11-2	TRBJ2-7	.	TGTGCCAGCAGCCCCCCCGGGGGGGTGAGGGACGAGCAGTACTTC	CASSPPGGVRDEQYF
.	TRBV9	TRBJ1-1	.	TGTGCCAGCAGCCCAAGCGGTCCGAACACTGAAGCTTTCTTT	CASSPSGPNTEAFF
.	TRBV28	TRBJ2-2	once	TGTGCCAGCAGTTTATTCCCGGGACAGAACACCGGGGAGCTGTTTTTT	CASSLFPGQNTGELFF
TRBD1	TRBV10-3	TRBJ2-2	.	TGTGCCATCAGTGAGCCCAGGGGGCGCGGCACCGGGGAGCTGTTTTTT	CAISEPRGRGTGELFF
.	TRBV4-1	TRBJ1-3	.	TGCGCCAGCAGCCCTGGGACATCGGGAAACACCATATATTTT	CASSPGTSGNTIYF
.	TRBV27	TRBJ1-2	.	TGTGCCAGCATGGGGGACAATGGAGGCTACACCTTC	CASMGDNGGYTF
.	TRBV11-2	TRBJ1-3	.	TGTGCCAGCAGCTTAGTGGGGGCCGGAAACACCATATATTTT	CASSLVGAGNTIYF
.	TRBV15	TRBJ2-7	.	TGTGCCACCAGTCATTTCGGCGGGCGTGTTAGCTCCTACGAGCAGTACTTC	CATSHFGGRVSSYEQYF